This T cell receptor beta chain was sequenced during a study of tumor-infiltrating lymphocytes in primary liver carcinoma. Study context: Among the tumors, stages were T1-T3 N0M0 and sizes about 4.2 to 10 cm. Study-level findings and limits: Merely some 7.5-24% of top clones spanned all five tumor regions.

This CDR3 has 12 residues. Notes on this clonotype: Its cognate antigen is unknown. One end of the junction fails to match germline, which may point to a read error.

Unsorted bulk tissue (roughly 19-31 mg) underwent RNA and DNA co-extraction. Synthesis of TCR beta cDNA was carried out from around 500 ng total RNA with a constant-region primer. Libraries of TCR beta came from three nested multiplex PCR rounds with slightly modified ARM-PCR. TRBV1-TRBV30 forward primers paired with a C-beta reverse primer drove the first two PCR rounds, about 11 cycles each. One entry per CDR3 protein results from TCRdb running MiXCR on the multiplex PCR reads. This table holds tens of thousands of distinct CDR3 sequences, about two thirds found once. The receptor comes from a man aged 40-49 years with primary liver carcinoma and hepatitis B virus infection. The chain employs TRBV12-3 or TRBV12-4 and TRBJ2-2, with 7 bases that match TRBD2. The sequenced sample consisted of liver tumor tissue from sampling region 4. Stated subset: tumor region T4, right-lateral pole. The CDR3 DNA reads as TGTGCCAGCAGTCCGCGGAGCGGGGAGCTGTTATTT. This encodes CASSPRSGELLF.